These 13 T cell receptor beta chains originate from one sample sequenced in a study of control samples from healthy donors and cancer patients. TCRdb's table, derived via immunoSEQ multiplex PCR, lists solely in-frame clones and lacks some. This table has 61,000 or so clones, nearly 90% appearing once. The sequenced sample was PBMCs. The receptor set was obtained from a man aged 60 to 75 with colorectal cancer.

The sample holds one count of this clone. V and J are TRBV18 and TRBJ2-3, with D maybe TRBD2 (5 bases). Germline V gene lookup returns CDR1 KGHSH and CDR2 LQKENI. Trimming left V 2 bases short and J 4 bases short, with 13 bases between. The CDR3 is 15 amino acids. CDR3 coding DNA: TGTGCCAGCTCACCAACCCCCTCCGGGGCAGATACGCAGTATTTT. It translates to CASSPTPSGADTQYF.

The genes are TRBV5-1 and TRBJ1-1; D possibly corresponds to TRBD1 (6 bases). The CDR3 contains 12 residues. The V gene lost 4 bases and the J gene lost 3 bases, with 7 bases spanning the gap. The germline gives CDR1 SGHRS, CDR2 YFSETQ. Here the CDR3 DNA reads TGCGCCAGCAGCACAGGGTACACTGAAGCTTTCTTT. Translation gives CASSTGYTEAFF.

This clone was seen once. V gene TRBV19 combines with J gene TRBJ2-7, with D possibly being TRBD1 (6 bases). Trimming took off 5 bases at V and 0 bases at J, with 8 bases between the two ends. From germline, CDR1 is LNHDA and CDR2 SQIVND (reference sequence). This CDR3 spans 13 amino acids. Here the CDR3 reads CASSPGVSYEQYF. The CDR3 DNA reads TGTGCCAGTAGTCCAGGGGTCTCCTACGAGCAGTACTTC.

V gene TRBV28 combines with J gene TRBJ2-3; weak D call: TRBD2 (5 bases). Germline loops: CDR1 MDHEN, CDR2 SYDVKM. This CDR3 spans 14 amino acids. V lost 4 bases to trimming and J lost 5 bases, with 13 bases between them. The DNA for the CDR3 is TGTGCCAGCAGTTCACCCGCAAGCGGAGATACGCAGTATTTT. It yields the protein CASSSPASGDTQYF.

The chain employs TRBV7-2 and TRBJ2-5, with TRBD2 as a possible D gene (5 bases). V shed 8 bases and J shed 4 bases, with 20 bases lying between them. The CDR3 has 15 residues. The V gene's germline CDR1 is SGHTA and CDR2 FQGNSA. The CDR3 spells CASSGVGFNSETQYF. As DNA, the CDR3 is TGTGCCAGCTCCGGGGTGGGCTTTAACTCAGAGACCCAGTACTTC.

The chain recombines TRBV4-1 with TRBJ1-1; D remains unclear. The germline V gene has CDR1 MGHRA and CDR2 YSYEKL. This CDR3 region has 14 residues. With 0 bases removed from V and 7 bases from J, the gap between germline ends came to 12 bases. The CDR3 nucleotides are TGCGCCAGCAGCCAAGACCCCCTGAAGGTTGAAGCTTTCTTT. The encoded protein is CASSQDPLKVEAFF.

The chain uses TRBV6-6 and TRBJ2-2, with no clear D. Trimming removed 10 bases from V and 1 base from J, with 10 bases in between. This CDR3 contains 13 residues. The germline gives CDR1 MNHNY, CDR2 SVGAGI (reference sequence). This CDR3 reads CAIGRQNTGELFF. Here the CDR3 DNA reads TGTGCCATCGGCAGGCAGAACACCGGGGAGCTGTTTTTT.

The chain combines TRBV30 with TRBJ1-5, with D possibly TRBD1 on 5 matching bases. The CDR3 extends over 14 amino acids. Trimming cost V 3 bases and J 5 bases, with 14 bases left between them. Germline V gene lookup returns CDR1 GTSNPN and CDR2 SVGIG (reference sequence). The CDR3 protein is CAWSPGLTDQPQHF. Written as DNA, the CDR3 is TGTGCCTGGAGCCCGGGACTGACGGATCAGCCCCAGCATTTT.

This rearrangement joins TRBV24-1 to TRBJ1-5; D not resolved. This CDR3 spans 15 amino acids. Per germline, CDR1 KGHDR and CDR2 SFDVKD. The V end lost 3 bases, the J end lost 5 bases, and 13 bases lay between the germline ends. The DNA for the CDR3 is TGTGCCACCAGTGATGCCAGGAGGGCGGATCAGCCCCAGCATTTT. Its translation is CATSDARRADQPQHF.

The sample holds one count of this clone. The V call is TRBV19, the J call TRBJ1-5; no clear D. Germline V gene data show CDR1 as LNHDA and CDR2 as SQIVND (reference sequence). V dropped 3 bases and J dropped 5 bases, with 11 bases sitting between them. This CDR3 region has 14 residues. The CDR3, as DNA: TGTGCCAGTAGTATTGGGCAGAACTATCAGCCCCAGCATTTT. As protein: CASSIGQNYQPQHF. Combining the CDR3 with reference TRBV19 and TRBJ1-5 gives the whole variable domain DGGITQSPKYLFRKEGQNVTLSCEQNLNHDAMYWYRQDPGQGLRLIYYSQIVNDFQKGDIAEGYSVSREKKESFPLTVTSAQKNPTAFYLCASSIGQNYQPQHFGDGTRLSIL.

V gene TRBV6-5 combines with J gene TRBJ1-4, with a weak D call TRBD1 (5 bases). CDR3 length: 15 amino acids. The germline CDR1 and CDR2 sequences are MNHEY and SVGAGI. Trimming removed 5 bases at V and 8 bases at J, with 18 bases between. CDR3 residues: CASSPRGRPGEKLFF. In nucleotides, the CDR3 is TGTGCCAGCAGTCCACGGGGGAGACCTGGGGAAAAACTGTTTTTT.

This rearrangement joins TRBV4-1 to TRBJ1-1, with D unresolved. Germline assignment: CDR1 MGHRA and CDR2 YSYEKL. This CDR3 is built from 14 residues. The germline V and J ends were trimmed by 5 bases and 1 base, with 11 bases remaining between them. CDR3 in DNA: TGCGCCAGCAGCTTACCGGCCGGGAACACTGAAGCTTTCTTT. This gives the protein CASSLPAGNTEAFF.

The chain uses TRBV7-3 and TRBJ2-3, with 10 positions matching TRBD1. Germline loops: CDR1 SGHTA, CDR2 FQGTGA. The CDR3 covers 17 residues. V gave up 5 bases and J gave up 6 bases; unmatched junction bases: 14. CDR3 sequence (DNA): TGTGCCAGCAGCCCCCGTGTCGGGACAGGGGCTTGGGATACGCAGTATTTT. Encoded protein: CASSPRVGTGAWDTQYF.